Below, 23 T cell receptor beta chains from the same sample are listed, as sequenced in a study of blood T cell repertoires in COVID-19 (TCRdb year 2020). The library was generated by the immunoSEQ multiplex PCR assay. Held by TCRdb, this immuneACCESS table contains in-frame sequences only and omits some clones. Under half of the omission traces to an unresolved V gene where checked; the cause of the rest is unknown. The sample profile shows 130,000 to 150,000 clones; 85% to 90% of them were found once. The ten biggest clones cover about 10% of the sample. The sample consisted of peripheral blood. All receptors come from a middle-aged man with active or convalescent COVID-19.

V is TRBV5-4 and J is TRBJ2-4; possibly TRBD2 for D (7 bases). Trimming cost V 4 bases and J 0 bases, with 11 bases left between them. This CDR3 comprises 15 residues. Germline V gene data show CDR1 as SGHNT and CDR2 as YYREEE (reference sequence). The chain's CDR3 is CASSPGGLAKNIQYF. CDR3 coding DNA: TGTGCCAGCAGCCCCGGGGGGCTAGCCAAAAACATTCAGTACTTC.

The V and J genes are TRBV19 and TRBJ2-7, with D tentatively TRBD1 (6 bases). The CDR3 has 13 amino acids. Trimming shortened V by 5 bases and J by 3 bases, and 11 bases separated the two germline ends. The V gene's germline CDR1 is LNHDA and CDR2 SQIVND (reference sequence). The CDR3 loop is CASSPPQGYEQYF. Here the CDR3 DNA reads TGTGCCAGTAGTCCCCCACAGGGCTACGAGCAGTACTTC.

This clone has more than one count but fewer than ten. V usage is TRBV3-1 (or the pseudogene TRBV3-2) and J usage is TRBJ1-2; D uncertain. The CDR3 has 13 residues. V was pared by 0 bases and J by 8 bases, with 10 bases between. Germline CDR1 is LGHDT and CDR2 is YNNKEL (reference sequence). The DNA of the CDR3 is TGTGCCAGCAGCCAAGATTCGTCTGGCGGCTACACCTTC. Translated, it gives CASSQDSSGGYTF.

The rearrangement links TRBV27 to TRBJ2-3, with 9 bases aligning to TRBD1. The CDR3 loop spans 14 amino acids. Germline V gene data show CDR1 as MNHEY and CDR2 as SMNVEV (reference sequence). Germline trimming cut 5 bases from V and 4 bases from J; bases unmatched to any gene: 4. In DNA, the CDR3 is TGTGCCAGCAGTCGGACAGGGGCATCAGATACGCAGTATTTT. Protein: CASSRTGASDTQYF.

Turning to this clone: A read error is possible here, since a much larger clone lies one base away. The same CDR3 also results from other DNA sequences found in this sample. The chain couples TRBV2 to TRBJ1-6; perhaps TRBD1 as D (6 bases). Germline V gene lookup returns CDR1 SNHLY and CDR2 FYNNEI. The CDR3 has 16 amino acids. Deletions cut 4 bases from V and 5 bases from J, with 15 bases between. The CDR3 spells CASSGEGVGNNSPLHF. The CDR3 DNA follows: TGTGCCAGCAGTGGTGAGGGGGTGGGCAATAATTCACCCCTCCACTTT.

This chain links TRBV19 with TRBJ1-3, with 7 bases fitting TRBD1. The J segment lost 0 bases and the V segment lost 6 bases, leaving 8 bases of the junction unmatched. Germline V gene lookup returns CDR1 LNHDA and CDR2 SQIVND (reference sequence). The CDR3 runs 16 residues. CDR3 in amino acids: CASSSGQTISGNTIYF. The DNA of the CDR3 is TGTGCCAGTAGCTCGGGACAGACTATCTCTGGAAACACCATATATTTT.

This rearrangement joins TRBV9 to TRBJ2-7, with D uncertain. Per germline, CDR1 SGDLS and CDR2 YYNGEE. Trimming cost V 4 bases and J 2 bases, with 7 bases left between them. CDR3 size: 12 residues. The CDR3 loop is CASSPDTYEQYF. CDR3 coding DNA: TGTGCCAGCAGCCCAGACACCTACGAGCAGTACTTC.

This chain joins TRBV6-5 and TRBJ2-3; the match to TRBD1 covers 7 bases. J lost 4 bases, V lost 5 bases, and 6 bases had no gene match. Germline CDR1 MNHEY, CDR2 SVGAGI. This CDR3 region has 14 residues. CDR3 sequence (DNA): TGTGCCAGCAGTCTTAACAGGGGCTCAGATACGCAGTATTTT. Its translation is CASSLNRGSDTQYF.

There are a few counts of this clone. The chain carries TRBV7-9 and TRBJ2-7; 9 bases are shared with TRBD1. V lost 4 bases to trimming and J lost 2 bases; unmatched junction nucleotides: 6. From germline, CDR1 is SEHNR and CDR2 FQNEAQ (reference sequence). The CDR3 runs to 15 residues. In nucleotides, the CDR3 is TGTGCCAGCAGCTGGGTGGGACAGGGAGCCTACGAGCAGTACTTC. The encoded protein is CASSWVGQGAYEQYF.

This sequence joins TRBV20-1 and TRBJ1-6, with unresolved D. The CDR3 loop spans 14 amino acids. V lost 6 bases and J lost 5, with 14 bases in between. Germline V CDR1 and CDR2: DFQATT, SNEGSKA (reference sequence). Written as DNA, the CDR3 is TGCAGTGCCAGTCAGCGTCTGCATAATTCACCCCTCCACTTT. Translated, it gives CSASQRLHNSPLHF.

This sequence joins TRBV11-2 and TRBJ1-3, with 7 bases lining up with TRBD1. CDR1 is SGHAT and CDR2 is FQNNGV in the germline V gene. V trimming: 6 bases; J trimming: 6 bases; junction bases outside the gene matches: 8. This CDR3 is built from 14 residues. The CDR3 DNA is TGTGCCAGCAGGCCGACAGGGAGAACAAACACCATATATTTT. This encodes CASRPTGRTNTIYF.

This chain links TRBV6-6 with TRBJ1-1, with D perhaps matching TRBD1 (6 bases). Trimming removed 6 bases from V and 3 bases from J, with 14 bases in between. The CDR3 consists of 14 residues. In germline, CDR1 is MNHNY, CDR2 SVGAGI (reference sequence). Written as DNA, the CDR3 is TGTGCCAGCAGACCTGAACAGGGTTACACTGAAGCTTTCTTT. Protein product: CASRPEQGYTEAFF.

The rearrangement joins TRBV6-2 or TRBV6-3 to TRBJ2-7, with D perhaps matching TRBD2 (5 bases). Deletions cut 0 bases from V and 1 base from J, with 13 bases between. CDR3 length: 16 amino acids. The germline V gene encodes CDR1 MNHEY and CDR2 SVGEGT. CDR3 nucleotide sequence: TGTGCCAGCAGTTACTCGCCCGGGGAAGGGTCCTACGAGCAGTACTTC. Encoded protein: CASSYSPGEGSYEQYF.

The CDR3 reads CASSPHGTGGTGELFF. The CDR3 region has the DNA TGTGCCAGCAGCCCCCACGGGACAGGGGGCACCGGGGAGCTGTTTTTT. V and J are TRBV7-3 and TRBJ2-2; 11 nucleotides line up with TRBD1. The length of the CDR3 is 16 residues. V trimming: 5 bases; J trimming: 4 bases; junction bases outside the gene matches: 6. CDR1 SGHTA and CDR2 FQGTGA come from the germline V gene. The entire variable domain, with the rest obtained from reference TRBV7-3 and TRBJ2-2, is as follows: GAGVSQTPSNKVTEKGKYVELRCDPISGHTALYWYRQSLGQGPEFLIYFQGTGAADDSGLPNDRFFAVRPEGSVSTLKIQRTERGDSAVYLCASSPHGTGGTGELFFGEGSRLTVL.

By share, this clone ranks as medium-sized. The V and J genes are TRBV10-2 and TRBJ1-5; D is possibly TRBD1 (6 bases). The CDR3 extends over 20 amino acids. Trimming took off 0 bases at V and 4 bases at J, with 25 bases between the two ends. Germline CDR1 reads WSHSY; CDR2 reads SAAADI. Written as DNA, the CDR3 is TGCGCCAGCAGTGAGTCCGGGAACTATTTCCGGGACACAGAGAATCAGCCCCAGCATTTT. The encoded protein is CASSESGNYFRDTENQPQHF.

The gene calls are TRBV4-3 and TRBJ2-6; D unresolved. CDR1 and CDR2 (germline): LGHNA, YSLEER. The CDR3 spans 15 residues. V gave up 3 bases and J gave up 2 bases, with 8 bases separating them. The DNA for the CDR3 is TGCGCCAGCAGCCACAGCAGCGCTGGGGCCAACGTCCTGACTTTC. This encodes CASSHSSAGANVLTF.

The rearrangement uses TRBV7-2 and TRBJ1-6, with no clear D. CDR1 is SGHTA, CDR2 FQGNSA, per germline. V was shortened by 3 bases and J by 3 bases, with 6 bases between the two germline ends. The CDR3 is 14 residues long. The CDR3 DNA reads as TGTGCCAGCAGCTTTCAGCGCTATAATTCACCCCTCCACTTT. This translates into CASSFQRYNSPLHF.

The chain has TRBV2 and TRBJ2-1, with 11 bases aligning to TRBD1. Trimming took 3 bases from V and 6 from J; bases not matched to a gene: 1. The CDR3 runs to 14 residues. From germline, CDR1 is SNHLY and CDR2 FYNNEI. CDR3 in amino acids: CASSEDRGPNEQFF. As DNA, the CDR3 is TGTGCCAGCAGTGAGGACAGGGGGCCCAATGAGCAGTTCTTC.

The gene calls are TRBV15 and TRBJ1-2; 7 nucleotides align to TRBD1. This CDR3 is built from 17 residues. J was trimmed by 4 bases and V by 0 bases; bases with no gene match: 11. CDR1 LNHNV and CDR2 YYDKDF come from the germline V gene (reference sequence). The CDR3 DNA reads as TGTGCCACCAGCAGAGATATAGCCGGGACAGTAAGCTATGGCTACACCTTC. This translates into CATSRDIAGTVSYGYTF.

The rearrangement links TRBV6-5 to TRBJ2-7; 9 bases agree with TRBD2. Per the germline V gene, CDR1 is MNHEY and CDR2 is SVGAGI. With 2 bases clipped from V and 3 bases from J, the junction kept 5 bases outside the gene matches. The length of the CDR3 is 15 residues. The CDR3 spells CASSYDGLASYEQYF. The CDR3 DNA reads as TGTGCCAGCAGTTACGACGGACTAGCGAGCTACGAGCAGTACTTC.

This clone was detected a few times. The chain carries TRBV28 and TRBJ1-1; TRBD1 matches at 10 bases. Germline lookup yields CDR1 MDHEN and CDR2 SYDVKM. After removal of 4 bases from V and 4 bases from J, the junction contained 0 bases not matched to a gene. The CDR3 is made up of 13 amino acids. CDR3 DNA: TGTGCCAGCAGTTGGGACAGGGGCACTGAAGCTTTCTTT. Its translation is CASSWDRGTEAFF.

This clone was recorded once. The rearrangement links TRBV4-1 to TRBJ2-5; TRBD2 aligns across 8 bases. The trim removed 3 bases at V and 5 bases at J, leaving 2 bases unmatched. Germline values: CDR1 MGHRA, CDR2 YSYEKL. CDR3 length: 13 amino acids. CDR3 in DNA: TGCGCCAGCAGCCACGGCGGGAGGGAGACCCAGTACTTC. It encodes CASSHGGRETQYF.

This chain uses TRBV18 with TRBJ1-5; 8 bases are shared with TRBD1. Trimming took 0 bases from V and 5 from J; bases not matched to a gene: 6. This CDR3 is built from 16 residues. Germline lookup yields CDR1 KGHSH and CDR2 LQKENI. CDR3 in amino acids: CASSPPDRGPYQPQHF. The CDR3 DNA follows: TGTGCCAGCTCACCACCCGACAGGGGCCCCTATCAGCCCCAGCATTTT.